The 6 T cell receptor beta chains presented below share a single source sample, sequenced in a study of cytotoxic CD8 clonotypes in ibrutinib-treated CLL. Data came from immunoSEQ multiplex PCR; TCRdb stores just in-frame clones and leaves some out. The table shows several thousand clones, with over 60% occurring only once. The sample here was PBMCs, taken before ibrutinib treatment. The source of these receptors is a human donor with chronic lymphocytic leukemia.

The chain employs TRBV30 and TRBJ2-5, with D perhaps TRBD2 (5 bases). The CDR3 covers 13 residues. The germline gives CDR1 GTSNPN, CDR2 SVGIG (reference sequence). Trimming cost V 2 bases and J 5 bases, with 12 bases left between them. The CDR3 sequence is CAWSPRGPETQYF. CDR3 DNA: TGTGCCTGGAGTCCTCGGGGTCCGGAGACCCAGTACTTC. Full variable domain (missing parts from reference TRBV30 and TRBJ2-5): SQTIHQWPATLVQPVGSPLSLECTVEGTSNPNLYWYRQAAGRGLQLLFYSVGIGQISSEVPQNLSASRPQDRQFILSSKKLLLSDSGFYLCAWSPRGPETQYFGPGTRLLVL.

This clone has just a few counts. The gene calls are TRBV10-3 and TRBJ2-4; TRBD1 matches 9 bases. With 3 bases clipped from V and 8 bases from J, the junction kept 11 bases outside the gene matches. Germline-derived CDR1 and CDR2 are ENHRY and SYGVKD. CDR3 length equals 16 residues. The CDR3 sequence is CAISDPMGGDRDIQYF. The CDR3 DNA follows: TGTGCCATCAGTGACCCCATGGGAGGGGACAGGGACATTCAGTACTTC.

This clone was found a few times. This chain connects TRBV7-2 to TRBJ1-1; no definite D call. The CDR3 length is 12 residues. Germline V gene data show CDR1 as SGHTA and CDR2 as FQGNSA. The germline V and J ends were trimmed by 5 bases and 7 bases, with 11 bases remaining between them. The CDR3 region has the DNA TGTGCCAGCAGCCAGACGGGGATTGAAGCTTTCTTT. Translating gives CASSQTGIEAFF.

J is TRBJ2-2 and V is TRBV9, with a possible D match to TRBD1 (5 bases). Germline V CDR1 and CDR2: SGDLS, YYNGEE. CDR3 size: 16 residues. Deletions cut 7 bases from V and 4 bases from J, with 20 bases between. CDR3 DNA: TGTGCCAGCTCCGTAGAAGTGGGGCCGGGCACCGGGGAGCTGTTTTTT. Translation: CASSVEVGPGTGELFF. The full variable domain, its missing parts supplied by reference TRBV9 and TRBJ2-2, is DSGVTQTPKHLITATGQRVTLRCSPRSGDLSVYWYQQSLDQGLQFLIQYYNGEERAKGNILERFSAQQFPDLHSELNLSSLELGDSALYFCASSVEVGPGTGELFFGEGSRLTVL.

This clone was counted only a few times. The chain has TRBV18 and TRBJ2-7; D possibly uses TRBD1 or TRBD2 (5 bases each). Per the germline V gene, CDR1 is KGHSH and CDR2 is LQKENI. The length of the CDR3 is 17 residues. The V gene lost 2 bases and the J gene lost 7 bases, with 24 bases spanning the gap. For the CDR3, the DNA is TGTGCCAGCTCACCATGGGTGTCGGGGCGGACTCCTAGTGAGCAGTACTTC. Encoded protein: CASSPWVSGRTPSEQYF.

The genes are TRBV1 and TRBJ1-2; whether TRBD1, the table's D call, matches the DNA was not checked. TRBV1 is reported as a pseudogene. The CDR3 covers 17 residues. The CDR3 reads CTSSQEIDRENRYGYTF. CDR3 nucleotides: TGCACCAGCAGCCAAGAAATCGACAGGGAGAATCGTTATGGCTACACCTTC.